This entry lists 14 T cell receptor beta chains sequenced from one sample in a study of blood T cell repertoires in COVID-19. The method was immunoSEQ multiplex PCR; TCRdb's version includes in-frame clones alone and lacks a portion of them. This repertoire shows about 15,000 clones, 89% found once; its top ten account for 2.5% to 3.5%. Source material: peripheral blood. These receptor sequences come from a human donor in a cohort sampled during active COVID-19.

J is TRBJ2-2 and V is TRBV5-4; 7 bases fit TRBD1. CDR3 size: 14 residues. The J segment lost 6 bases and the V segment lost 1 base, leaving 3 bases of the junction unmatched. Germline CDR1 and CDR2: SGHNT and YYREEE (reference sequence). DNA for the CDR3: TGTGCCAGCAGCTTGCGTCAGGGGGCCGGGGAGCTGTTTTTT. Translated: CASSLRQGAGELFF. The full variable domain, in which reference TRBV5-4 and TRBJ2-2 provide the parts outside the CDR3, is ETGVTQSPTHLIKTRGQQVTLRCSSQSGHNTVSWYQQALGQGPQFIFQYYREEENGRGNFPPRFSGLQFPNYSSELNVNALELDDSALYLCASSLRQGAGELFFGEGSRLTVL.

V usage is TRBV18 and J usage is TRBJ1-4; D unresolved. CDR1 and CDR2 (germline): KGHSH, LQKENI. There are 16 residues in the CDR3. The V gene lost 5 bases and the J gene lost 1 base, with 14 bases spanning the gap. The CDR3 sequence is CASSFGSSRTNEKLFF. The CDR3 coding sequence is TGTGCCAGCTCATTTGGGAGCAGCAGAACTAATGAAAAACTGTTTTTT. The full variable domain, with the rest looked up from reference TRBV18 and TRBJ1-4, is NAGVMQNPRHLVRRRGQEARLRCSPMKGHSHVYWYRQLPEEGLKFMVYLQKENIIDESGMPKERFSAEFPKEGPSILRIQQVVRGDSAAYFCASSFGSSRTNEKLFFGSGTQLSVL.

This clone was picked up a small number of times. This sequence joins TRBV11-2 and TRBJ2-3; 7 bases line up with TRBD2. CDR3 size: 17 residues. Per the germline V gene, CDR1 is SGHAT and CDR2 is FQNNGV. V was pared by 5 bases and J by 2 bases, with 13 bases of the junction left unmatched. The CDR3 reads CASSPRWGAGHTDTQYF. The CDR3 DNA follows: TGTGCCAGCAGCCCCCGCTGGGGAGCGGGGCACACAGATACGCAGTATTTT.

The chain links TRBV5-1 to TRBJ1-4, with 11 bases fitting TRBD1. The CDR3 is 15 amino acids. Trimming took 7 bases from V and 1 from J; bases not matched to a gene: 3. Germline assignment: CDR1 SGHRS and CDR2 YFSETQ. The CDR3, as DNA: TGCGCCAGCTCGGGACAGGGGGTAACTAATGAAAAACTGTTTTTT. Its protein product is CASSGQGVTNEKLFF.

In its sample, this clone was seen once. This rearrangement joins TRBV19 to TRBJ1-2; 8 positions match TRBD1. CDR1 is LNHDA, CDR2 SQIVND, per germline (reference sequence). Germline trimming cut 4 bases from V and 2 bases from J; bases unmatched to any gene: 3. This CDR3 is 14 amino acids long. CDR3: CASSTRQGNYGYTF. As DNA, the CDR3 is TGTGCCAGTAGTACGCGACAGGGGAACTATGGCTACACCTTC.

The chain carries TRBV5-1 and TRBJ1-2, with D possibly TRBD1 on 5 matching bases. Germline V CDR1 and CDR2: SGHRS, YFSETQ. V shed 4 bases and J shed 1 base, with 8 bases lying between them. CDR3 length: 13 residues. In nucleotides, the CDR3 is TGCGCCAGCAGCCAAGACAGTAACTATGGCTACACCTTC. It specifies CASSQDSNYGYTF.

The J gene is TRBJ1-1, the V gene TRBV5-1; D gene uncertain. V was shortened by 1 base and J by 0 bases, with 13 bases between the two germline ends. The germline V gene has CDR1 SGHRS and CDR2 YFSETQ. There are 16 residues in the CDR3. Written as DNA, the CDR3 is TGCGCCAGCAGCTTGTGGTTAAGCCGAGTGAACACTGAAGCTTTCTTT. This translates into CASSLWLSRVNTEAFF.

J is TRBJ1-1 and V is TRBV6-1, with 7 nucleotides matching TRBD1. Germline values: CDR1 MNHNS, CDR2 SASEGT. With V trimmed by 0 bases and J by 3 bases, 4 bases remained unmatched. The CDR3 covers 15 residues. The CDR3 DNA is TGTGCCAGCAGTGAAGCAGGGGGCGCGTACACTGAAGCTTTCTTT. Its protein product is CASSEAGGAYTEAFF.

The CDR3 DNA is TGTGCCAGCAGTTACTCTCAGGTTAGCAATCAGCCCCAGCATTTT. Its protein is CASSYSQVSNQPQHF. The gene calls are TRBV6-5 and TRBJ1-5; D not resolved. The CDR3 sequence is 15 residues long. Trimming took off 0 bases at V and 0 bases at J, with 6 bases between the two ends. Germline CDR1 is MNHEY and CDR2 is SVGAGI.

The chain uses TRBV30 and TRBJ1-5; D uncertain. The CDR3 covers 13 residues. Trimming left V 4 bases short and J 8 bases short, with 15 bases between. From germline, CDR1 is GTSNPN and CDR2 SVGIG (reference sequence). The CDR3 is CAWNDGGRKPQHF. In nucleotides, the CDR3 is TGTGCCTGGAACGATGGTGGGAGGAAGCCCCAGCATTTT.

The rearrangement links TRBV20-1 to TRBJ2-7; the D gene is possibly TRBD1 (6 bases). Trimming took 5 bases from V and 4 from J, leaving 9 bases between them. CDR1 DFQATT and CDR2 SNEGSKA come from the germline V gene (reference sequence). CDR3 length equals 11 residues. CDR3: CSAHQGYEQYF. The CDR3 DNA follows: TGCAGTGCTCATCAGGGGTACGAGCAGTACTTC.

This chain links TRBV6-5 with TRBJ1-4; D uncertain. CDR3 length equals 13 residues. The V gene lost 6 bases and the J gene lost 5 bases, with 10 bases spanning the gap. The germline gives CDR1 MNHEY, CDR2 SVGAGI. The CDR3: CASRRTKNEKLFF. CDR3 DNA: TGTGCCAGCAGGCGTACGAAGAATGAAAAACTGTTTTTT.

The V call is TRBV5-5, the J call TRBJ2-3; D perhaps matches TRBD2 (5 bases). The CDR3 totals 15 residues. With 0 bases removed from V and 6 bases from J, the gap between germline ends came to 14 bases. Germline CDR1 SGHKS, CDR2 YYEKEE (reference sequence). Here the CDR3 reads CASSLEGSGSDTQYF. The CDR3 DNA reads TGTGCCAGCAGCTTGGAAGGGAGTGGGTCCGATACGCAGTATTTT. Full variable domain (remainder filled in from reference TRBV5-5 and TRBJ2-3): DAGVTQSPTHLIKTRGQQVTLRCSPISGHKSVSWYQQVLGQGPQFIFQYYEKEERGRGNFPDRFSARQFPNYSSELNVNALLLGDSALYLCASSLEGSGSDTQYFGPGTRLTVL.

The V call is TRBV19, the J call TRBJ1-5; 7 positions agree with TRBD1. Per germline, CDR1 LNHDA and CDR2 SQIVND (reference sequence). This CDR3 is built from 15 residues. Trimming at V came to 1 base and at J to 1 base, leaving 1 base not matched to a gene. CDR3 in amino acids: CASSIVGQSNQPQHF. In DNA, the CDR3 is TGTGCCAGTAGTATAGTGGGACAGAGCAATCAGCCCCAGCATTTT. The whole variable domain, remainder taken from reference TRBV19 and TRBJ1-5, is DGGITQSPKYLFRKEGQNVTLSCEQNLNHDAMYWYRQDPGQGLRLIYYSQIVNDFQKGDIAEGYSVSREKKESFPLTVTSAQKNPTAFYLCASSIVGQSNQPQHFGDGTRLSIL.